Each of the 21 T cell receptor beta chains below was sequenced from the same sample in a study of CD8+ T cells in alopecia areata. The treatment denotes: oral pan-JAK inhibitor, 5-10 mg twice daily. cDNA prepared by RNA extraction and subsequent reverse transcription served as the template for sequencing. The protocol was immunoSEQ multiplex PCR, while the TCRdb copy is restricted to in-frame clones and leaves out a portion. The repertoire consists of around 100,000 clones, with about 60% occurring once and the leading ten covering 9% to 15%. Sequenced here: CD8+ T cells sorted from blood, sampled at week 24, from a patient treated with tofacitinib. All receptors come from a human donor with alopecia areata.

A note on this clone: At one end the junction does not follow the germline gene, possibly because of a read error. In DNA form, the CDR3 reads TGTGCCAGTAGCGTAGAGGACGGGAACACTGAAGCTTTCTTT. Residues: CASSVEDGNTEAFF. This sequence joins TRBV9 and TRBJ1-1, with D unresolved. Germline CDR1 reads SGDLS; CDR2 reads YYNGEE. CDR3 length: 14 residues.

CDR3 coding DNA: TGTGCCAGCAGCTTAGCAGGGTCCTACGAGCAGTACTTC. The encoded protein is CASSLAGSYEQYF. This chain connects TRBV7-8 to TRBJ2-7; no reliable D call. The V end lost 0 bases, the J end lost 1 base, and 4 bases lay between the germline ends. This CDR3 is 13 amino acids long. The germline V gene has CDR1 SGHVS and CDR2 FQNEAQ. The variable domain in full, completed from reference TRBV7-8 and TRBJ2-7, reads GAGVSQSPRYKVAKRGQDVALRCDPISGHVSLFWYQQALGQGPEFLTYFQNEAQLDKSGLPSDRFFAERPEGSVSTLKIQRTQQEDSAVYLCASSLAGSYEQYFGPGTRLTVT.

The chain joins TRBV7-6 to TRBJ2-7; 8 nucleotides align to TRBD2. V was pared by 2 bases and J by 5 bases, with 5 bases of the junction left unmatched. The CDR3 sequence is 14 residues long. CDR1 is SGHVS, CDR2 FNYEAQ, per germline. The CDR3: CASSLSGGANEQYF. The CDR3 DNA follows: TGTGCCAGCAGCTTATCCGGGGGGGCGAACGAGCAGTACTTC.

The V and J genes are TRBV5-6 and TRBJ2-1; D is tentatively TRBD1 or TRBD2 (5 bases each). This CDR3 comprises 12 residues. With 4 bases removed from V and 9 bases from J, the gap between germline ends came to 11 bases. Per the germline V gene, CDR1 is SGHDT and CDR2 is YYEEEE. CDR3 region: CASSPTGGEQFF. The CDR3 nucleotides read TGTGCCAGCAGCCCGACTGGGGGTGAGCAGTTCTTC.

The gene calls are TRBV30 and TRBJ2-7; D is unresolved. Germline V CDR1 and CDR2: GTSNPN, SVGIG (reference sequence). The V end was cut by 5 bases, the J end by 3 bases, with 14 bases between. The CDR3 is made up of 13 amino acids. CDR3 nucleotide sequence: TGTGCCTGGGGAAGAACAGCTAACTACGAGCAGTACTTC. Amino acid sequence: CAWGRTANYEQYF.

The rearrangement joins TRBV20-1 to TRBJ2-1; the D is unclear. The CDR3 spans 11 residues. V dropped 3 bases and J dropped 8 bases, with 8 bases sitting between them. Germline V gives CDR1 DFQATT, CDR2 SNEGSKA (reference sequence). CDR3 amino acids: CSARSRDEQFF. DNA for the CDR3: TGCAGTGCTAGGAGCCGCGATGAGCAGTTCTTC.

The rearrangement links TRBV9 to TRBJ2-5, with TRBD2 matching over 8 bases. The V gene end was trimmed by 4 bases and the J gene end by 2 bases; junction bases not matched to a gene: 13. Looked up from germline, CDR1 is SGDLS and CDR2 is YYNGEE. The CDR3 runs 17 residues. The CDR3 is CASSSPRERGTQETQYF. In nucleotides, the CDR3 is TGTGCCAGCAGCTCCCCGAGGGAGCGGGGGACACAAGAGACCCAGTACTTC.

This clone was found a few times. The V and J genes are TRBV13 and TRBJ2-1, with a weak D call TRBD1 (6 bases). The CDR3 contains 20 residues. With 0 bases removed from V and 5 bases from J, the gap between germline ends came to 26 bases. Per germline, CDR1 PRHDT and CDR2 FYEKMQ (reference sequence). The CDR3: CASSLGATGFLIDENNEQFF. CDR3 nucleotide sequence: TGTGCCAGCAGCTTAGGGGCTACAGGGTTCTTGATTGACGAAAACAATGAGCAGTTCTTC.

This clone was counted between two and nine times. This chain joins TRBV4-1 and TRBJ1-4, with TRBD1 identical over 7 bases. The CDR3 is made up of 16 amino acids. J was trimmed by 4 bases and V by 0 bases; bases with no gene match: 5. Germline V gene sequence: CDR1 MGHRA, CDR2 YSYEKL. CDR3 nucleotide sequence: TGCGCCAGCAGCCAAGAAGTTCCAGGGGGTAATGAAAAACTGTTTTTT. It encodes CASSQEVPGGNEKLFF.

With regard to this clone: A far larger clone is only one base removed, so a read error is likely. The chain uses TRBV6-6 and TRBJ2-1; 13 nucleotides line up with TRBD2. Trimming cost V 5 bases and J 6 bases; bases outside gene matches: 4. This CDR3 contains 15 residues. CDR1 and CDR2 from the germline V gene are MNHNY and SVGAGI (reference sequence). CDR3 in amino acids: CASSDTSGGANEQFF. CDR3 bases: TGTGCCAGCAGTGACACTAGCGGGGGGGCCAATGAGCAGTTCTTC.

This clone was picked up a small number of times. The chain couples TRBV19 to TRBJ1-2; 12 bases line up with TRBD1. The V segment lost 3 bases and the J segment 10 bases; nucleotides outside the gene matches: 3. The germline CDR1 and CDR2 sequences are LNHDA and SQIVND (reference sequence). There are 13 residues in the CDR3. The CDR3 coding sequence is TGTGCCAGTAGTATCGGGACAGGGGGCGTCTACACCTTC. This codes for CASSIGTGGVYTF.

V gene TRBV30 combines with J gene TRBJ1-6; unclear D gene. This CDR3 contains 16 residues. V was shortened by 2 bases and J by 3 bases, with 14 bases between the two germline ends. CDR1 and CDR2 (germline): GTSNPN, SVGIG (reference sequence). CDR3 DNA: TGTGCCTGGAGTTCGCTCGGGATCGGCTATAATTCACCCCTCCACTTT. It codes for CAWSSLGIGYNSPLHF.

This clone was counted a few times. V is TRBV27 and J is TRBJ2-5; no firm D call. V lost 3 bases, J lost 5 bases, and 10 bases lay in between. Per the germline V gene, CDR1 is MNHEY and CDR2 is SMNVEV (reference sequence). The CDR3 has 13 residues. CDR3 sequence reads: CASSFLGEETQYF. The CDR3 coding sequence is TGTGCCAGCAGTTTCCTGGGCGAGGAGACCCAGTACTTC.

This chain uses TRBV5-4 with TRBJ1-2; the D is unclear. Trimming took off 4 bases at V and 4 bases at J, with 17 bases between the two ends. The CDR3 extends over 15 amino acids. CDR1 is SGHNT and CDR2 is YYREEE in the germline V gene (reference sequence). The CDR3 bases are TGTGCCAGCAGCCCCCCGCAGGTGGAGGTCTATGGCTACACCTTC. Its translation: CASSPPQVEVYGYTF.

The chain joins TRBV6-1 to TRBJ2-7; a weak D match, TRBD1 (6 bases). This CDR3 is built from 13 residues. Germline CDR1 MNHNS, CDR2 SASEGT. With 6 bases removed from V and 0 bases from J, the gap between germline ends came to 9 bases. CDR3 protein: CASSQGRSYEQYF. Here the CDR3 DNA reads TGTGCCAGCAGCCAGGGGCGCTCCTACGAGCAGTACTTC.

This clone occurred a few times. The chain couples TRBV6-5 to TRBJ2-2, with D possibly being TRBD1 (5 bases). This CDR3 has 15 amino acids. Germline assignment: CDR1 MNHEY and CDR2 SVGAGI. Trimming took 2 bases from V and 6 from J, leaving 13 bases between them. The CDR3 DNA reads as TGTGCCAGCAGTTACCTAAGGGGTATCGCCGGGGAGCTGTTTTTT. Its protein is CASSYLRGIAGELFF.

This chain connects TRBV29-1 to TRBJ1-4; TRBD1 agrees at 7 bases. The V gene's germline CDR1 is SQVTM and CDR2 ANQGSEA. This CDR3 spans 14 amino acids. V lost 1 base to trimming and J lost 8 bases; unmatched junction nucleotides: 7. The CDR3 sequence: CSVEAAGGDEKLFF. The CDR3 DNA is TGCAGCGTTGAAGCGGCAGGGGGAGACGAAAAACTGTTTTTT.

This chain links TRBV19 with TRBJ1-5; a weak D match, TRBD1 (5 bases). This CDR3 spans 13 amino acids. Germline values: CDR1 LNHDA, CDR2 SQIVND (reference sequence). Trimming removed 7 bases at V and 3 bases at J, with 10 bases between. CDR3 protein: CASTDSINQPQHF. The DNA for the CDR3 is TGTGCCAGTACCGACAGCATCAATCAGCCCCAGCATTTT.

The rearrangement joins TRBV29-1 to TRBJ1-2, with 10 bases identical to TRBD1. V lost 0 bases, J lost 0 bases, and 1 base stayed unmatched. Germline V CDR1 and CDR2: SQVTM, ANQGSEA. This CDR3 has 15 residues. The CDR3 protein is CSVEDGTGANYGYTF. CDR3 nucleotide sequence: TGCAGCGTTGAAGATGGGACAGGGGCTAACTATGGCTACACCTTC. Complete variable domain (other parts from reference TRBV29-1 and TRBJ1-2): SAVISQKPSRDICQRGTSLTIQCQVDSQVTMMFWYRQQPGQSLTLIATANQGSEATYESGFVIDKFPISRPNLTFSTLTVSNMSPEDSSIYLCSVEDGTGANYGYTFGSGTRLTVV.

The chain combines TRBV29-1 with TRBJ2-2; 9 bases are a match to TRBD1. CDR1 SQVTM and CDR2 ANQGSEA come from the germline V gene. The CDR3 runs 13 residues. V was clipped by 3 bases and J by 5 bases; unmatched bases: 1. The CDR3 DNA reads TGCAGCGTTGACGGACAGGGGACCGGGGAGCTGTTTTTT. It translates to CSVDGQGTGELFF.

The chain combines TRBV11-2 with TRBJ2-5, with D hard to call. CDR1 is SGHAT, CDR2 FQNNGV, per germline. Trimming stripped 0 bases from V and 2 bases from J, with 4 bases between. The CDR3 totals 13 residues. This CDR3 reads CASSLDPQETQYF. Written as DNA, the CDR3 is TGTGCCAGCAGCTTAGACCCACAAGAGACCCAGTACTTC. The variable domain in full, with the rest retrieved from reference TRBV11-2 and TRBJ2-5, is EAGVAQSPRYKIIEKRQSVAFWCNPISGHATLYWYQQILGQGPKLLIQFQNNGVVDDSQLPKDRFSAERLKGVDSTLKIQPAKLEDSAVYLCASSLDPQETQYFGPGTRLLVL.